The text below deals with one TCR beta chain. Trimming removed 4 bases from V and 8 bases from J, with 20 bases in between. Germline V gene data show CDR1 as SNHLY and CDR2 as FYNNEI. The CDR3 consists of 15 residues. These data belong to a study of blood T cell repertoires in COVID-19. Study details: Samples representing acute and convalescent COVID-19 were sourced from the United States, Italy and Spain.

Clones were read by immunoSEQ multiplex PCR, and TCRdb kept only the in-frame ones, dropping some. The sample comprises a few hundred thousand clones, 70% to 90% of which are singletons, and around 0.67% rests with the top ten. The sample taken for sequencing was peripheral blood. This clonotype was obtained from a human donor in a cohort sampled during active COVID-19. This sequence joins TRBV2 and TRBJ1-2, with D hard to call. This CDR3 is CASSVGRMEARGYTF. The CDR3 DNA is TGTGCCAGCAGTGTAGGCAGGATGGAGGCTCGGGGCTACACCTTC. Complete variable domain (other parts from reference TRBV2 and TRBJ1-2): EPEVTQTPSHQVTQMGQEVILRCVPISNHLYFYWYRQILGQKVEFLVSFYNNEISEKSEIFDDQFSVERPDGSNFTLKIRSTKLEDSAMYFCASSVGRMEARGYTFGSGTRLTVV.